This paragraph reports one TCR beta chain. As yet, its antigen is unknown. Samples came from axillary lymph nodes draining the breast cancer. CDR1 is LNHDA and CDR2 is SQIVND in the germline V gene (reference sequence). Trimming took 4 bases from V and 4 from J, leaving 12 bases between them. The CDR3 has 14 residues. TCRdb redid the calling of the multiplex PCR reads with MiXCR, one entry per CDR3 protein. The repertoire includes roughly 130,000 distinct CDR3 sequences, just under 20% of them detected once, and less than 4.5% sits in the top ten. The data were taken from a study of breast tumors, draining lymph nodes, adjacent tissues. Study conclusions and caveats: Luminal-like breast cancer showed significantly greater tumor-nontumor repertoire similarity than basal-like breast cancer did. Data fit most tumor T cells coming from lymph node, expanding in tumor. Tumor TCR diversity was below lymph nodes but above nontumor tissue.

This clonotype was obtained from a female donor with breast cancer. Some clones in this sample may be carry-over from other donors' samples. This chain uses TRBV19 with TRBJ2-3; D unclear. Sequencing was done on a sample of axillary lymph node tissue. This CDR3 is CASSRVVAADTQYF. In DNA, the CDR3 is TGTGCCAGTAGTAGGGTTGTCGCCGCAGATACGCAGTATTTT.